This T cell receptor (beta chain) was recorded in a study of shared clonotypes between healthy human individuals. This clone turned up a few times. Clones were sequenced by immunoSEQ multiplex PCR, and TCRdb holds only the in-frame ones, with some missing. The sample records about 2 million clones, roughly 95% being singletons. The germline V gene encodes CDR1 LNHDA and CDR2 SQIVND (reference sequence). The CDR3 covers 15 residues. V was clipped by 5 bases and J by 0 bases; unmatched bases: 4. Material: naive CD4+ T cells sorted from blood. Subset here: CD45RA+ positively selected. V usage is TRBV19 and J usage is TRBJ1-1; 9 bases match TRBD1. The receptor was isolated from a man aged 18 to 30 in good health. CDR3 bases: TGTGCCAGTAGTGTAACAGGGGGCGTGAACACTGAAGCTTTCTTT. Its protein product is CASSVTGGVNTEAFF.